This TCR beta chain emerged from a study of blood T cell repertoires in COVID-19. Sequencing was performed with immunoSEQ multiplex PCR; in TCRdb, only in-frame clones are kept and a portion is missing. The table has about 400,000 clones, roughly 89% seen once; the top ten hold 1.7%. V gave up 4 bases and J gave up 13 bases; unmatched junction bases: 9. This CDR3 has 15 amino acids. Germline V lookup: CDR1 MDHEN, CDR2 SYDVKM. Sequenced material: PBMCs or T cells enriched from blood (not recorded which). The sequence came from a woman aged 25 to 39 who had recovered from COVID-19. The chain links TRBV28 to TRBJ2-1; 14 bases agree with TRBD2. The CDR3 DNA follows: TGTGCCAGCAGTTCACCGACTAGCGGGAGGGCCCATCAGTTCTTC. This translates into CASSSPTSGRAHQFF. The variable domain in full, completed from reference TRBV28 and TRBJ2-1, reads DVKVTQSSRYLVKRTGEKVFLECVQDMDHENMFWYRQDPGLGLRLIYFSYDVKMKEKGDIPEGYSVSREKKERFSLILESASTNQTSMYLCASSSPTSGRAHQFFGPGTRLTVL.